This T cell receptor (beta chain) was observed in a study of radiotherapy plus CTLA-4 blockade in lung cancer. Whole-study context: Among patients, approximately 17% showed objective responses, and approximately 30% had disease control. Findings of the study overall: Blood TCR clones of tumor origin expanded after radiotherapy plus ipilimumab. Response was reportedly best predicted by early blood T cell clone dynamics, with interferon-beta.

The table came from immunoSEQ multiplex PCR; TCRdb's copy has only in-frame clones and leaves some out. The top ten clones hold 10% of a sample with 65,000 to 70,000 clones, around 79% of them seen once. Note on this clone: Its specificity is unknown.

The sample consisted of peripheral blood, taken from a patient treated with radiotherapy plus ipilimumab. The sequence was collected from a human donor with non-small cell lung cancer who had a complete response to radiotherapy plus ipilimumab.

The CDR3 spells CATSKDRDYGYTF. In nucleotides, the CDR3 is TGTGCCACCAGCAAGGACAGGGACTATGGCTACACCTTC. The chain recombines TRBV15 with TRBJ1-2; 8 nucleotides line up with TRBD1. Germline V CDR1 and CDR2: LNHNV, YYDKDF (reference sequence). The CDR3 runs to 13 residues. With V trimmed by 4 bases and J by 3 bases, 1 base remained unmatched.